Listed below are T cell receptor beta chains from one sample, sequenced in a study of CD8+CD57+ T cells in acquired aplastic anemia. A single record per CDR3 protein comes from TCRdb applying MiXCR to the reads. The table records 150,000 to 200,000 distinct CDR3 sequences, less than 60% of them present only once. The sample was sorted CD4+, CD8+, or CD8+CD57+ T cells (not recorded which) from PBMCs. These receptors all come from a human donor with aplastic anemia. Both conserved end residues are part of each CDR3. D genes are given only for firm matches. Clone size is not always given. Where it is, it says once, few, many or a class for expanded clones.

CDR3: CASSFGGMNTQYF
DNA: TGTGCCAGCAGCTTCGGGGGTATGAATACGCAGTATTTT
D: -
size: many
V: TRBV5-6
J: TRBJ2-3

CDR3: CASSSQGNEAFF
DNA: TGTGCCAGCAGCTCCCAGGGAAATGAAGCTTTCTTT
D: -
size: -
V: TRBV7-9
J: TRBJ1-1

CDR3: CASSQADRAGYTF
DNA: TGTGCCAGCAGCCAGGCGGACAGGGCTGGCTACACCTTC
D: TRBD1
size: many
V: TRBV4-2
J: TRBJ1-2

CDR3: CATSGPERTDTQYF
DNA: TGTGCCACCAGTGGGCCGGAGCGCACAGATACGCAGTATTTT
D: -
size: -
V: TRBV24-1
J: TRBJ2-3

CDR3: CASRAGQGEAFF
DNA: TGTGCCAGCAGGGCGGGACAGGGCGAAGCTTTCTTT
D: TRBD1
size: -
V: TRBV2
J: TRBJ1-1

CDR3: CASSVLRDRGNEAFF
DNA: TGTGCCAGCAGCGTCCTCCGGGACAGGGGTAATGAAGCTTTCTTT
D: TRBD1
size: many
V: TRBV7-9
J: TRBJ1-1

CDR3: CASSEMGRRASGNTIYF
DNA: TGCGCCAGCAGTGAGATGGGACGGCGAGCCTCTGGAAACACCATATATTTT
D: -
size: -
V: TRBV10-1
J: TRBJ1-3

CDR3: CASSRAGGDTQYF
DNA: TGTGCCAGCAGCCGTGCCGGTGGGGATACGCAGTATTTT
D: -
size: -
V: TRBV7-8
J: TRBJ2-3

CDR3: CASSERRRTGGITEAFF
DNA: TGTGCCAGCAGTGAAAGGCGAAGGACAGGGGGTATAACTGAAGCTTTCTTT
D: TRBD1
size: once
V: TRBV2
J: TRBJ1-1

CDR3: CASSPSWEPSNVQFF
DNA: TGTGCCAGCTCACCTTCGTGGGAACCAAGCAATGTGCAGTTCTTC
D: -
size: -
V: TRBV6-1
J: TRBJ2-1

CDR3: CASSYQGVGETQYF
DNA: TGTGCCAGCAGCTACCAGGGGGTGGGAGAGACCCAGTACTTC
D: TRBD1
size: -
V: TRBV7-9
J: TRBJ2-5

CDR3: CAWNPPGEKLFF
DNA: TGTGCCTGGAATCCCCCTGGGGAAAAACTGTTTTTT
D: -
size: few
V: TRBV30
J: TRBJ1-4

CDR3: CASSLGKGTEAFF
DNA: TGTGCCAGCAGTTTAGGGAAGGGTACTGAAGCTTTCTTT
D: -
size: many
V: TRBV12-3/TRBV12-4
J: TRBJ1-1

CDR3: CASSQGPLPYDSNQPQHF
DNA: TGTGCCAGCAGCCAAGGGCCCCTCCCATACGATAGCAATCAGCCCCAGCATTTT
D: -
size: few
V: TRBV2
J: TRBJ1-5

CDR3: CASSPTYTRSYEQYF
DNA: TGTGCCAGCAGCCCTACTTACACCCGCTCCTACGAGCAGTACTTC
D: -
size: -
V: TRBV6-1
J: TRBJ2-7

CDR3: CASLPGEGDGYEQYF
DNA: TGTGCCAGCCTCCCAGGTGAGGGAGATGGTTACGAGCAGTACTTC
D: -
size: many
V: TRBV2
J: TRBJ2-7

CDR3: CASSWGGDNGNTIYF
DNA: TGTGCCAGCAGCTGGGGGGGGGACAATGGAAACACCATATATTTT
D: -
size: -
V: TRBV7-2
J: TRBJ1-3

CDR3: CASSVAQGGEAFF
DNA: TGTGCCAGCAGCGTAGCTCAGGGAGGGGAAGCTTTCTTT
D: -
size: many
V: TRBV9
J: TRBJ1-1

CDR3: CATSRAASSYEQYF
DNA: TGTGCCACCAGCAGAGCGGCCAGTTCCTACGAGCAGTACTTC
D: -
size: few
V: TRBV15
J: TRBJ2-7

CDR3: CATQGNYGYTF
DNA: TGTGCCACACAGGGAAACTATGGCTACACCTTC
D: -
size: many
V: TRBV24-1
J: TRBJ1-2

CDR3: CATSTRTGNNSPLHF
DNA: TGTGCCACCAGCACCCGGACAGGGAATAATTCACCCCTCCACTTT
D: TRBD1
size: -
V: TRBV15
J: TRBJ1-6

CDR3: CAISGAVLAVTYEQYF
DNA: TGTGCCATCAGTGGGGCTGTACTAGCGGTTACCTACGAGCAGTACTTC
D: TRBD2
size: -
V: TRBV10-3
J: TRBJ2-7

CDR3: CSARKTGGETQYF
DNA: TGCAGTGCTAGGAAGACAGGGGGCGAGACCCAGTACTTC
D: TRBD1
size: -
V: TRBV20-1
J: TRBJ2-5

CDR3: CAPRPLRLGGLRETQYF
DNA: TGTGCTCCCCGCCCCCTTAGGTTGGGGGGGCTAAGGGAGACCCAGTACTTC
D: -
size: few
V: TRBV30
J: TRBJ2-5

CDR3: CASSLGTGVYEQYF
DNA: TGTGCCAGCAGCTTAGGGACAGGGGTCTACGAGCAGTACTTC
D: TRBD1
size: -
V: TRBV7-6
J: TRBJ2-7

CDR3: CASSGSIQETQYF
DNA: TGTGCCAGCAGTGGGAGCATCCAAGAGACCCAGTACTTC
D: -
size: -
V: TRBV25-1
J: TRBJ2-5

CDR3: CASSPQIYGYTF
DNA: TGTGCCAGCAGTCCACAGATCTATGGCTACACCTTC
D: -
size: few
V: TRBV12-3/TRBV12-4
J: TRBJ1-2

CDR3: CAKRTQANTEAFF
DNA: TGCGCCAAGAGGACCCAGGCGAACACTGAAGCTTTCTTT
D: -
size: -
V: TRBV10-1
J: TRBJ1-1

CDR3: CASSARGTEASF
DNA: TGTGCCAGCAGCGCCAGGGGAACTGAAGCTTCCTTT
D: -
size: -
V: TRBV9
J: TRBJ1-1

CDR3: CASSPTTSGELFF
DNA: TGTGCCAGCAGCCCTACGACTAGCGGGGAGCTGTTTTTT
D: -
size: -
V: TRBV7-3
J: TRBJ2-2

CDR3: CASSIDRATEAFF
DNA: TGTGCCAGTAGTATTGACAGGGCAACTGAAGCTTTCTTT
D: TRBD1
size: many
V: TRBV19
J: TRBJ1-1

CDR3: CASSLVGNSPLHF
DNA: TGTGCCAGCAGCTTGGTTGGCAACTCACCCCTCCACTTT
D: -
size: many
V: TRBV5-6
J: TRBJ1-6

CDR3: CASSGLGRENTEAFF
DNA: TGTGCCAGCAGCGGCTTGGGGAGGGAGAACACTGAAGCTTTCTTT
D: -
size: many
V: TRBV7-9
J: TRBJ1-1

CDR3: CASDLPGQGETQYF
DNA: TGTGCTAGTGACCTCCCCGGACAGGGGGAGACCCAGTACTTC
D: TRBD1
size: -
V: TRBV12-5
J: TRBJ2-5

CDR3: CSARVAGGSTDTQYF
DNA: TGCAGTGCTAGGGTAGCGGGAGGATCCACAGATACGCAGTATTTT
D: TRBD2
size: many
V: TRBV20-1
J: TRBJ2-3

CDR3: CASSVMTRYRNQPQHF
DNA: TGTGCCAGCAGCGTAATGACACGCTATCGCAATCAGCCCCAGCATTTT
D: -
size: -
V: TRBV9
J: TRBJ1-5

CDR3: CASRGSRDQPQHF
DNA: TGTGCCAGCAGGGGGTCCAGGGATCAGCCCCAGCATTTT
D: -
size: -
V: TRBV2
J: TRBJ1-5

CDR3: CASSWAPTYEQYF
DNA: TGTGCCAGCAGTTGGGCCCCAACCTACGAGCAGTACTTC
D: -
size: -
V: TRBV6-5
J: TRBJ2-7

CDR3: CASSLESRGRGGYGYTF
DNA: TGTGCCAGCTCCCTCGAGTCCCGGGGGCGGGGCGGCTATGGCTACACCTTC
D: -
size: -
V: TRBV19
J: TRBJ1-2

CDR3: CSVALSSGLAGEETQYF
DNA: TGCAGCGTTGCTTTATCATCGGGACTAGCGGGGGAGGAGACCCAGTACTTC
D: TRBD2
size: -
V: TRBV29-1
J: TRBJ2-5

CDR3: CASSLAGGAKETQYF
DNA: TGTGCCAGCAGCTTAGCTGGGGGGGCAAAAGAGACCCAGTACTTC
D: -
size: -
V: TRBV7-9
J: TRBJ2-5

CDR3: CASSLGARLIYGYTF
DNA: TGTGCCAGCAGCTTGGGGGCCCGTTTAATCTATGGCTACACCTTC
D: -
size: -
V: TRBV7-2
J: TRBJ1-2

CDR3: CASSLRDRGQAFF
DNA: TGTGCCAGTAGTCTCCGGGACAGGGGCCAAGCTTTCTTT
D: TRBD1
size: many
V: TRBV19
J: TRBJ1-1

CDR3: CASSQHSSGANVLTF
DNA: TGTGCCAGCAGCCAACATAGCTCTGGGGCCAACGTCCTGACTTTC
D: -
size: -
V: TRBV7-2
J: TRBJ2-6

CDR3: CASSSTVGLTPGEQYF
DNA: TGTGCCAGCAGTTCAACGGTGGGACTCACTCCGGGGGAGCAGTACTTC
D: -
size: few
V: TRBV27
J: TRBJ2-7

CDR3: CASSLHRESTEAFF
DNA: TGCGCCAGCAGCTTGCACCGAGAGTCCACTGAAGCTTTCTTT
D: -
size: -
V: TRBV5-1
J: TRBJ1-1

CDR3: CATSDPGSGGASEQFF
DNA: TGTGCCACCAGTGACCCCGGGAGCGGGGGGGCATCTGAGCAGTTCTTC
D: TRBD2
size: -
V: TRBV24-1
J: TRBJ2-1

CDR3: CASSSRQGYGYTF
DNA: TGTGCCAGCAGCTCCCGCCAGGGCTATGGCTACACCTTC
D: -
size: many
V: TRBV9
J: TRBJ1-2

CDR3: CASSLWSAGTQYF
DNA: TGTGCCAGCAGCTTATGGTCCGCAGGGACCCAGTACTTC
D: -
size: many
V: TRBV11-2
J: TRBJ2-5

CDR3: CASGELEGETGELFF
DNA: TGTGCCAGCGGTGAGTTGGAAGGGGAGACCGGGGAGCTGTTTTTT
D: -
size: -
V: TRBV25-1
J: TRBJ2-2

CDR3: CATVLGDHYYEQYF
DNA: TGTGCCACCGTTCTCGGGGATCACTACTACGAGCAGTACTTC
D: -
size: -
V: TRBV10-3
J: TRBJ2-7

CDR3: CASSLSGTGDTGELFF
DNA: TGTGCCAGCAGCTTAAGTGGGACAGGGGATACCGGGGAGCTGTTTTTT
D: TRBD1
size: -
V: TRBV11-3
J: TRBJ2-2

CDR3: CASSVTSGGTYEQYF
DNA: TGTGCCAGCAGCGTAACTAGCGGGGGGACCTACGAGCAGTACTTC
D: TRBD2
size: -
V: TRBV9
J: TRBJ2-7

CDR3: CASMIKNTGELFF
DNA: TGTGCCAGTATGATAAAGAACACCGGGGAGCTGTTTTTT
D: -
size: many
V: TRBV19
J: TRBJ2-2